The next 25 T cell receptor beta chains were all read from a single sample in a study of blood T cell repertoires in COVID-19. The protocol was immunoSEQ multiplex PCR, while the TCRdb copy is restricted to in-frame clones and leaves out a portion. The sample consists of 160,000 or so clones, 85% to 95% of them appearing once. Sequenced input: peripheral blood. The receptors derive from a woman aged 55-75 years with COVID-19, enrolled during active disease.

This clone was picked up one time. This chain's CDR3 is CASSKVQGLNQPQHF. In DNA, the CDR3 is TGTGCCAGCAGCAAAGTCCAGGGACTAAATCAGCCCCAGCATTTT. V and J are TRBV21-1 and TRBJ1-5. TRBV21-1 has pseudogene status. The CDR3 totals 15 residues.

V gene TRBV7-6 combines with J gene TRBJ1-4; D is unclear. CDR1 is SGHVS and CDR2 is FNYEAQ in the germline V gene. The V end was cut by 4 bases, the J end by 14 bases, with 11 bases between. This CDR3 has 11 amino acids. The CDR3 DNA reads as TGTGCCAGCAGCTCCGACGAGGTCCTGTTTTTT. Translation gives CASSSDEVLFF.

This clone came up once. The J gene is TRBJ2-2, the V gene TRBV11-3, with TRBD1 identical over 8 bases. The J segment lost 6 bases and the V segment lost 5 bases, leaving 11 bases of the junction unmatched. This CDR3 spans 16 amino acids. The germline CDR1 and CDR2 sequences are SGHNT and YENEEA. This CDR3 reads CASSGLDRVRSGELFF. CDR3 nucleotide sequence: TGTGCCAGCAGCGGTTTGGACAGGGTAAGATCCGGGGAGCTGTTTTTT.

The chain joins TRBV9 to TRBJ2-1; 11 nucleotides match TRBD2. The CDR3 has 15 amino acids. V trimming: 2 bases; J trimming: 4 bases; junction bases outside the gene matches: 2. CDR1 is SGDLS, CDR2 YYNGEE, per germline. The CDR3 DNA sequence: TGTGCCAGCAGCGTCGGGACTAGCGGATACAATGAGCAGTTCTTC. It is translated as CASSVGTSGYNEQFF.

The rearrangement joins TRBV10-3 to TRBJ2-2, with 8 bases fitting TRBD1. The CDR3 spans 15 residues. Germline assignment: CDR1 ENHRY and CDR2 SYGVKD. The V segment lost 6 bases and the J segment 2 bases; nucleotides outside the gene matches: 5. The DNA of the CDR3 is TGTGCCATCAGGCCCGGGACAGGAAACACCGGGGAGCTGTTTTTT. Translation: CAIRPGTGNTGELFF.

CDR3 loop: CASSSQGERGRFYGYTF. DNA of the CDR3: TGTGCCAGCAGCTCCCAGGGGGAGAGGGGACGTTTCTATGGCTACACCTTC. The rearrangement links TRBV11-2 to TRBJ1-2; 7 bases line up with TRBD1. Germline CDR1 SGHAT, CDR2 FQNNGV. The CDR3 contains 17 residues. With V trimmed by 4 bases and J by 4 bases, 15 bases remained unmatched. The variable domain in full, with the rest retrieved from reference TRBV11-2 and TRBJ1-2, is EAGVAQSPRYKIIEKRQSVAFWCNPISGHATLYWYQQILGQGPKLLIQFQNNGVVDDSQLPKDRFSAERLKGVDSTLKIQPAKLEDSAVYLCASSSQGERGRFYGYTFGSGTRLTVV.

The CDR3 DNA reads as TGTGCCAGCAGCTTAGTGTATGCGGGGGCCAAGTACAATGAGCAGTTCTTC. This encodes CASSLVYAGAKYNEQFF. The chain has TRBV7-2 and TRBJ2-1; TRBD2 is a possible D gene (7 bases). In germline, CDR1 is SGHTA, CDR2 FQGNSA. This CDR3 comprises 17 residues. V was pared by 1 base and J by 4 bases, with 17 bases between.

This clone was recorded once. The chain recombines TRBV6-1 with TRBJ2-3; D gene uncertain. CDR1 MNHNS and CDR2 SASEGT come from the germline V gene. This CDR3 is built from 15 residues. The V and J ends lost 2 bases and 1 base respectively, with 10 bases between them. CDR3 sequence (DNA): TGTGCCAGCAGTGAAATTGGGCAGGGCACAGATACGCAGTATTTT. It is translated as CASSEIGQGTDTQYF.

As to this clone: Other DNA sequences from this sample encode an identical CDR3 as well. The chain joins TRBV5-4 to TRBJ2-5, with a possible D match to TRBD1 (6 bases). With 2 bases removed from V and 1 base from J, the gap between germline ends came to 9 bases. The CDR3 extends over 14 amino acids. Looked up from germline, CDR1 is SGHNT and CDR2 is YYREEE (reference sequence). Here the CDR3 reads CASSLRGTQETQYF. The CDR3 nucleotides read TGTGCCAGCAGCTTAAGGGGGACCCAAGAGACCCAGTACTTC.

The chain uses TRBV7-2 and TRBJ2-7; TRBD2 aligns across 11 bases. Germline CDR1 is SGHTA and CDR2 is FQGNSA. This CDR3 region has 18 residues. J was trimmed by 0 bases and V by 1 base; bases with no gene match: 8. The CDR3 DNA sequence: TGTGCCAGCAGCTTAGGGCTAGCGGGGGGCCCAAGCTCCTACGAGCAGTACTTC. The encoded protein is CASSLGLAGGPSSYEQYF.

This chain's CDR3 is CATSRDGGTEAFF. The CDR3 coding sequence is TGTGCCACCAGCAGAGATGGGGGGACTGAAGCTTTCTTT. The chain links TRBV15 to TRBJ1-1; D is possibly TRBD1 (5 bases). CDR1 is LNHNV, CDR2 YYDKDF, per germline (reference sequence). CDR3 size: 13 residues. The germline V and J ends were trimmed by 0 bases and 5 bases, with 7 bases remaining between them.

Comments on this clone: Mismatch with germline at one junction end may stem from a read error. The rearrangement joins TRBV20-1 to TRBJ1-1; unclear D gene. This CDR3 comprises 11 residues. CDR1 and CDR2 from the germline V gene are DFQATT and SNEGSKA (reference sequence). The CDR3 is CSAAGNAEAFF. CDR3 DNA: TGCAGTGCAGCGGGGAACGCTGAAGCTTTCTTT.

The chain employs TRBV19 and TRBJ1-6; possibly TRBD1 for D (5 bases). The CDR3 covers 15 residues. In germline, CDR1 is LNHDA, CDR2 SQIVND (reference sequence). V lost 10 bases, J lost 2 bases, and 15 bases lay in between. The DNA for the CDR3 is TGTGCCACCTCCCCGGGGGAAGCCTATAATTCACCCCTCCACTTT. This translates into CATSPGEAYNSPLHF.

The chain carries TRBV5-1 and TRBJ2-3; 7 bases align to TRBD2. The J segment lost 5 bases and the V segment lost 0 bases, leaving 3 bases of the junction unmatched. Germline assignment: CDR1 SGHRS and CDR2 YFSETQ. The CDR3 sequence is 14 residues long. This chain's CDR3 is CASSLAGGRDTQYF. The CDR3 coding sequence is TGCGCCAGCAGCTTGGCCGGGGGGAGAGATACGCAGTATTTT.

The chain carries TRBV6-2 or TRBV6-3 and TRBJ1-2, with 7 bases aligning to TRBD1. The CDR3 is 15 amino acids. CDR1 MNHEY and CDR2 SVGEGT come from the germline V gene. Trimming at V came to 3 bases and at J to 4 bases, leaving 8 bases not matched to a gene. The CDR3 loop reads CASSYPGQLPYGYTF. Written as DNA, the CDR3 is TGTGCCAGCAGTTATCCGGGACAGCTACCCTATGGCTACACCTTC.

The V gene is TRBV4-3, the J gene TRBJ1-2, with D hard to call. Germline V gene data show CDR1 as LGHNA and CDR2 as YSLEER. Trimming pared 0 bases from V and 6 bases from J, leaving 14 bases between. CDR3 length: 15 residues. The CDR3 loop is CASSQDPQPRNGYTF. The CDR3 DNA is TGCGCCAGCAGCCAAGATCCCCAACCCAGGAATGGCTACACCTTC.

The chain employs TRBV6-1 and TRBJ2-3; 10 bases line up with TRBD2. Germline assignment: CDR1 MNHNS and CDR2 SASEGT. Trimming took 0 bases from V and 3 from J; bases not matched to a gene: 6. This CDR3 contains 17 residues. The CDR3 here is CASSEAASSGGTDTQYF. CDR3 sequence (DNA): TGTGCCAGCAGTGAAGCTGCTTCTAGCGGGGGTACAGATACGCAGTATTTT.

CDR3 residues: CAIRDPGTGNTEAFF. In DNA, the CDR3 is TGTGCCATCAGGGATCCCGGGACAGGGAACACTGAAGCTTTCTTT. The rearrangement uses TRBV10-3 and TRBJ1-1; 8 bases line up with TRBD1. The germline gives CDR1 ENHRY, CDR2 SYGVKD. The CDR3 length is 15 residues. V was pared by 6 bases and J by 1 base, with 7 bases of the junction left unmatched.

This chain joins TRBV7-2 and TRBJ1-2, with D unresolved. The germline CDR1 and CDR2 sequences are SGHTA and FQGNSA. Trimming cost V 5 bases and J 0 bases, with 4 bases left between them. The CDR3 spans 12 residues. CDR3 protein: CASSLANYGYTF. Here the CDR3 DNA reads TGTGCCAGCAGCCTTGCTAACTATGGCTACACCTTC.

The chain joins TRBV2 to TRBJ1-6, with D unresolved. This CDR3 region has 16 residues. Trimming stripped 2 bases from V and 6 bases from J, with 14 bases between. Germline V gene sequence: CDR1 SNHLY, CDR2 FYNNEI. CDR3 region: CASSENPRVPNSPLHF. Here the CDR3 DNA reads TGTGCCAGCAGTGAAAACCCCCGGGTTCCTAATTCACCCCTCCACTTT. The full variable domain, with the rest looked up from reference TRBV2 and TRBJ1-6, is EPEVTQTPSHQVTQMGQEVILRCVPISNHLYFYWYRQILGQKVEFLVSFYNNEISEKSEIFDDQFSVERPDGSNFTLKIRSTKLEDSAMYFCASSENPRVPNSPLHFGNGTRLTVT.

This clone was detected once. The CDR3 here is CASSQGGGGNQPQHF. The DNA for the CDR3 is TGTGCCAGCAGCCAAGGCGGGGGTGGCAATCAGCCCCAGCATTTT. The chain carries TRBV3-1 (or the pseudogene TRBV3-2) and TRBJ1-5; weak D call: TRBD1 (5 bases). Germline V gene lookup returns CDR1 LGHDT and CDR2 YNNKEL (reference sequence). The CDR3 loop spans 15 amino acids. V was trimmed by 1 base and J by 2 bases, leaving 9 bases between them.

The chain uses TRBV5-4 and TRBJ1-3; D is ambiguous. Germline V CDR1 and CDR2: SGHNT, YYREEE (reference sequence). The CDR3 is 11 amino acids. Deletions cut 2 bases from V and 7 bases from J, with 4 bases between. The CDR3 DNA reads TGTGCCAGCAGCTTTGAGAACACCATATATTTT. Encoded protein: CASSFENTIYF. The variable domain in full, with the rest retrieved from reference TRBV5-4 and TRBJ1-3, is ETGVTQSPTHLIKTRGQQVTLRCSSQSGHNTVSWYQQALGQGPQFIFQYYREEENGRGNFPPRFSGLQFPNYSSELNVNALELDDSALYLCASSFENTIYFGEGSWLTVV.

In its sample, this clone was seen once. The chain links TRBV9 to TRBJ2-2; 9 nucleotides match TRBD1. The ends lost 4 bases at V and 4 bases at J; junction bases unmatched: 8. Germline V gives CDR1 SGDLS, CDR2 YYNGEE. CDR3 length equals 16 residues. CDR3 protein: CASSPRTGVATGELFF. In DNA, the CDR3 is TGTGCCAGCAGCCCAAGGACAGGGGTGGCCACCGGGGAGCTGTTTTTT. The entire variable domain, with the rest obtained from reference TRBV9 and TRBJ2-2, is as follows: DSGVTQTPKHLITATGQRVTLRCSPRSGDLSVYWYQQSLDQGLQFLIQYYNGEERAKGNILERFSAQQFPDLHSELNLSSLELGDSALYFCASSPRTGVATGELFFGEGSRLTVL.

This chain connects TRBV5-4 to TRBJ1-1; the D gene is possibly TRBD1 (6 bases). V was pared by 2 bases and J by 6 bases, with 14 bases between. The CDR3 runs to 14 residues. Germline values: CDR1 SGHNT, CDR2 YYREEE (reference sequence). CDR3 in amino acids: CASSLIGGDAEAFF. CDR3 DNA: TGTGCCAGCAGCTTAATAGGGGGGGATGCTGAAGCTTTCTTT.

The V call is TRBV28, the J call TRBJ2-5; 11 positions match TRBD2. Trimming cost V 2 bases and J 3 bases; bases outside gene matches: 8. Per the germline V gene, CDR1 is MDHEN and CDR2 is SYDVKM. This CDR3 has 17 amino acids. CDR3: CASSLPVGSGGEETQYF. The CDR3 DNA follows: TGTGCCAGCAGTTTACCCGTGGGTAGCGGGGGGGAAGAGACCCAGTACTTC.